The 3 T cell receptor beta chains below all came from one sample that was sequenced in a study of blood T cell repertoires in COVID-19. Data came from immunoSEQ multiplex PCR; TCRdb stores just in-frame clones and leaves some out. Here the sample spans 300,000 or so clones, around nine tenths being singletons. Sequences were obtained from PBMCs or T cells enriched from blood (not recorded which). The receptor source for this set is a woman in her 30s who had recovered from COVID-19.

The chain recombines TRBV7-9 with TRBJ2-7, with TRBD1 identical over 8 bases. J gave up 3 bases and V 5 bases, and 6 bases lay outside the gene matches. The CDR3 extends over 14 amino acids. CDR1 is SEHNR, CDR2 FQNEAQ, per germline (reference sequence). The chain's CDR3 is CASSMTGVHYEQYF. CDR3 DNA sequence: TGTGCCAGCAGCATGACAGGGGTGCACTACGAGCAGTACTTC.

DNA for the CDR3: TGTGCCAGCAGTCCTGTCGACAGGGGAGGTAATTCACCCCTCCACTTT. This sequence encodes CASSPVDRGGNSPLHF. The V gene is TRBV27, the J gene TRBJ1-6; 8 bases agree with TRBD1. The V gene's germline CDR1 is MNHEY and CDR2 SMNVEV (reference sequence). This CDR3 spans 16 amino acids. Losses at the gene ends were 5 bases for V and 6 bases for J; bases not matched to a gene: 9.

V gene TRBV4-1 combines with J gene TRBJ2-7; 8 nucleotides agree with TRBD2. The CDR3 contains 14 residues. Trimming at V came to 1 base and at J to 7 bases, leaving 6 bases not matched to a gene. The germline V gene encodes CDR1 MGHRA and CDR2 YSYEKL. CDR3 amino acids: CASSQGRVAGEQYF. CDR3 nucleotide sequence: TGCGCCAGCAGCCAAGGGAGGGTAGCGGGGGAGCAGTACTTC.